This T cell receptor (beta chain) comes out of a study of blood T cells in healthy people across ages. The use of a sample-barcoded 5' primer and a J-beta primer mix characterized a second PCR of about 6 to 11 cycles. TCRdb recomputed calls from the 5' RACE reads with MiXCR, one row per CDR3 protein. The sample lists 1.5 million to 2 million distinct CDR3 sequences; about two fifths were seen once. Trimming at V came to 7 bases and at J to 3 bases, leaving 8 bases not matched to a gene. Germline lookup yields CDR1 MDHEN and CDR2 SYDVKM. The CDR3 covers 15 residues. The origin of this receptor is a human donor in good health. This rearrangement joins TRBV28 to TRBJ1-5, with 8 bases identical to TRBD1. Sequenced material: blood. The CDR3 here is CASTPDREDNQPQHF. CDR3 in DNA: TGTGCCAGCACCCCGGACAGGGAAGACAATCAGCCCCAGCATTTT.